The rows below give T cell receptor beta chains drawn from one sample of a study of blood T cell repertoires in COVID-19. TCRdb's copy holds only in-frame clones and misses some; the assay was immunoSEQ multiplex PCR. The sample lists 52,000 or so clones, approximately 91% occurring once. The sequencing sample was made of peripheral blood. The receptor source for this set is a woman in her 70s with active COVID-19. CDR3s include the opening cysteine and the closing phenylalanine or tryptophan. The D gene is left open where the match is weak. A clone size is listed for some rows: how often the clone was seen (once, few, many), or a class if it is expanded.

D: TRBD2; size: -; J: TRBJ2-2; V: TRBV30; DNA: TGTGCCTGCCTTACGGCGGGAGGTGGCACCGGGGAGCTGTTTTTT; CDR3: CACLTAGGGTGELFF
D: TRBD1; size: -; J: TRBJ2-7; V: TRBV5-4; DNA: TGTGCCAGCAGGGACAGGGGTAGCCCCTACGAGCAGTACTTC; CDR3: CASRDRGSPYEQYF
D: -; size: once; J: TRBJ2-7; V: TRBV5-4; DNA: TGTGCCAGCAGCTTGGCTCGGGGTTACGAGCAGTACTTC; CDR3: CASSLARGYEQYF
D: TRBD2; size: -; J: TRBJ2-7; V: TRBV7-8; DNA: TGTGCCAGCAGCTTAGCTAGCGGGACGTACGAGCAGTACTTC; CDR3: CASSLASGTYEQYF
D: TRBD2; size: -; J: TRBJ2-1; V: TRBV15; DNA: TGTGCCACCAGCACTACCGGGACTAGCTTTTGGGAGCAGTTCTTC; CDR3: CATSTTGTSFWEQFF
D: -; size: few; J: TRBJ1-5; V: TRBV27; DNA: TGTGCCAGCAGTTTATCTTCACCGTCAGGGTCGGGCAATCAGCCCCAGCATTTT; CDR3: CASSLSSPSGSGNQPQHF
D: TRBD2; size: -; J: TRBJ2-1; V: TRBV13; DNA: TGTGCCAGCAGCTTAGAAGGCGGGGGCTCCTACAATGAGCAGTTCTTC; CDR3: CASSLEGGGSYNEQFF
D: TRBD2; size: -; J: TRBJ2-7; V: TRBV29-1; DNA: TGCAGCGCCCTCGGGAGGGGGGCCTACGAGCAGTACTTC; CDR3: CSALGRGAYEQYF
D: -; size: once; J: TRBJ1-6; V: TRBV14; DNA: TGTGCCAGCTCTCGAATTACGGGGACACCCCTCCACTTT; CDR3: CASSRITGTPLHF
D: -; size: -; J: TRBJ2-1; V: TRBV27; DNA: TGTGCCAGCAGTTTATCACCGGGTTCCTACAATGAGCAGTTCTTC; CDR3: CASSLSPGSYNEQFF
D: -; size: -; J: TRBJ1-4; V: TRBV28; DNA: TGTGCCACGGGTTCCTTCATTGAAAAACTGTTTTTT; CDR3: CATGSFIEKLFF
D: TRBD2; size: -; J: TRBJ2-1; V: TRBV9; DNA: TGTGCCAGCAGCGTATGGGAGGGAGTCAATGAGCAGTTCTTC; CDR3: CASSVWEGVNEQFF
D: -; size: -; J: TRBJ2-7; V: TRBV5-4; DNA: TGTGCCAGCAGCTTGTTTGAAATTAGGACTACGAAGCAGTACTTC; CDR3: CASSLFEIRTTKQYF
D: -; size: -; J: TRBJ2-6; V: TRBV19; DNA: TGTGCCAGTAGGGCAGTTTCTGGGGCCAACGTCCTGACTTTC; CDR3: CASRAVSGANVLTF
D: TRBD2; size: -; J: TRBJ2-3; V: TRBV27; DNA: TGTGCCAGCAGTTTCAGCGGGAGCCCGCAAGGCGGCATTGAGCAGTATTTT; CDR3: CASSFSGSPQGGIEQYF
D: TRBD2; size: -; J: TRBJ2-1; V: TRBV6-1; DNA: TGTGCCAGCAGTGGGCCGCGGCGGGAGACCTACAATGAGCAGTTCTTC; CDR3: CASSGPRRETYNEQFF
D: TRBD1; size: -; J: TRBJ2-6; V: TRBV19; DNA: TGTGCCAGTAGCGGGGACAGGAGTTTTTCTGGGGCCAACGTCCTGACTTTC; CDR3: CASSGDRSFSGANVLTF
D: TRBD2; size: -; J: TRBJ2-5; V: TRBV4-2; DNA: TGTGCCAGCAGCCAAGATAAGAGGGAGGGTCGTTCGTGGCAAGAGACCCAGTACTTC; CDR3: CASSQDKREGRSWQETQYF
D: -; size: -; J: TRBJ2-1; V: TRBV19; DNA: TGTGCCAGTAGTATGGGGACACCAGGGTACTCCTACAATGAGCAGTTCTTC; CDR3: CASSMGTPGYSYNEQFF
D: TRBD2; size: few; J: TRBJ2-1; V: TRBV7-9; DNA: TGTGCCAGCAGCGCCCCCGGGACTAGCGGGAGGGGGTCCTACAATGAGCAGTTCTTC; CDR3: CASSAPGTSGRGSYNEQFF
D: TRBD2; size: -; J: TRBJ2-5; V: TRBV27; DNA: TGTGCCAGCAGACCTGGGCGGGGGGGGGAGACCCAGTACTTC; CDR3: CASRPGRGGETQYF
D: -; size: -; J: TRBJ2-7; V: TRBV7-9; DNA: TGTGCCAGCAGCCCCAGACAGGAAACCTACGAGCAGTACTTC; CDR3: CASSPRQETYEQYF
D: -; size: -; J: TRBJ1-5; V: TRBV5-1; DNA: TGCGCCAGCAGCGTCTCGGGAGGGAATCAGCCCCAGCATTTT; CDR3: CASSVSGGNQPQHF
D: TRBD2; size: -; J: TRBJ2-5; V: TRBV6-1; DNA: TGTGCCAGCAGTGAAGGACTAGCGGGAGGGGAGACCCAGTACTTC; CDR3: CASSEGLAGGETQYF